Listed below are T cell receptor beta chains from one sample, sequenced in a study of T cell responses to AZD1222 COVID-19 vaccine. The data were produced by immunoSEQ multiplex PCR, yet TCRdb's version contains in-frame clones alone and is incomplete. This table holds about 150,000 clones, roughly nine tenths found once. The sample here was peripheral blood, taken on day 0 of AZD1222 vaccination. Receptors were obtained from an adult in good health. Each CDR3 is given with its conserved first and last residue. A D gene is named only where the DNA matches it firmly. Rows give clone size only sometimes, using once, few, many, or a class for an expanded clone.

D	V	size	J	CDR3	DNA
.	TRBV15	.	TRBJ2-7	CATSRDLQDEQYF	TGTGCCACCAGCAGAGATTTACAGGACGAGCAGTACTTC
TRBD2	TRBV11-2	few	TRBJ2-7	CASSLSGTTYEQYF	TGTGCCAGCAGCCTTAGCGGGACGACCTACGAGCAGTACTTC
.	TRBV15	.	TRBJ1-4	CATSSGLTEKLFF	TGTGCCACCAGCTCGGGCCTTACTGAAAAACTGTTTTTT
.	TRBV3-1/TRBV3-2	.	TRBJ2-2	CASRGSGELFF	TGTGCCAGCCGTGGGTCCGGGGAGCTGTTTTTT
.	TRBV9	.	TRBJ1-2	CASSVVAGSGYTF	TGTGCCAGCAGCGTAGTGGCAGGGAGTGGCTACACCTTC
.	TRBV7-2	.	TRBJ2-2	CASSLEPVRRGTGELFF	TGTGCCAGCAGCTTAGAGCCGGTCCGGCGAGGGACCGGGGAGCTGTTTTTT
.	TRBV7-2	few	TRBJ2-6	CASSLSAGANVLTF	TGTGCCAGCAGCCTATCGGCCGGGGCCAACGTCCTGACTTTC
.	TRBV7-3	.	TRBJ2-3	CASSFSFTDTQYF	TGTGCCAGCAGCTTTAGTTTTACAGATACGCAGTATTTT
TRBD2	TRBV6-5	.	TRBJ2-3	CASSYSGTSLDTQYF	TGTGCCAGCAGTTACTCCGGGACTAGTCTAGATACGCAGTATTTT
.	TRBV7-9	.	TRBJ1-4	CASSSHREEVLFF	TGTGCCAGCAGCTCTCACAGGGAAGAGGTACTGTTTTTT
TRBD1	TRBV6-5	.	TRBJ1-4	CASRDLGTGGEKLFF	TGTGCCAGCAGGGATCTCGGGACAGGGGGTGAAAAACTGTTTTTT
.	TRBV7-2	once	TRBJ2-7	CASSLDFRNHEQYF	TGTGCCAGCAGCTTAGATTTCAGAAACCACGAGCAGTACTTC
TRBD2	TRBV7-3	.	TRBJ2-2	CASSPRGGTSGNTGELFF	TGTGCCAGCAGCCCGAGGGGTGGGACTAGCGGCAACACCGGGGAGCTGTTTTTT
TRBD1	TRBV19	once	TRBJ1-5	CASSDRDRLPQHF	TGTGCCAGTAGTGACAGGGACCGATTGCCCCAGCATTTT
TRBD2	TRBV5-4	.	TRBJ2-1	CASSLGSGRAHYNEQFF	TGTGCCAGCAGCTTGGGTAGCGGGAGGGCCCATTACAATGAGCAGTTCTTC
.	TRBV7-2	.	TRBJ1-1	CASSFRAARTEAFF	TGTGCCAGCAGCTTTCGGGCCGCCCGGACTGAAGCTTTCTTT
.	TRBV3-1/TRBV3-2	.	TRBJ1-1	CASSRFGGTLNTEAFF	TGTGCCAGCAGCCGATTCGGGGGTACCCTGAACACTGAAGCTTTCTTT
.	TRBV11-2	.	TRBJ2-2	CASSLWVTRGRGELFF	TGTGCCAGCAGCTTATGGGTTACGCGGGGGCGCGGGGAGCTGTTTTTT
.	TRBV6-1	.	TRBJ2-4	CASSEEDTLTLAKNIQYF	TGTGCCAGCAGTGAGGAGGACACTTTGACTCTAGCCAAAAACATTCAGTACTTC
TRBD1	TRBV5-1	.	TRBJ1-3	CASSLQGDIGNTIYF	TGCGCCAGCAGCTTACAGGGGGATATTGGAAACACCATATATTTT
.	TRBV5-4	few	TRBJ2-7	CASSLARSEQYF	TGTGCCAGCAGCTTGGCCCGGTCGGAGCAGTACTTC
.	TRBV11-2	.	TRBJ2-5	CASREAETQYF	TGTGCCAGCAGAGAAGCAGAGACCCAGTACTTC
.	TRBV5-5	.	TRBJ2-7	CASSLGDRMHYEQYF	TGTGCCAGCAGCTTGGGAGACAGGATGCACTACGAGCAGTACTTC
TRBD2	TRBV10-3	.	TRBJ2-2	CAISQGLAGVSGELFF	TGTGCCATCAGTCAAGGACTAGCGGGAGTGTCTGGGGAGCTGTTTTTT
.	TRBV5-4	.	TRBJ2-1	CASSPGILNNEQFF	TGTGCCAGCAGCCCGGGGATTCTTAACAATGAGCAGTTCTTC
.	TRBV5-1	.	TRBJ1-5	CASSLDGTPVQPQHF	TGCGCCAGCAGCTTGGATGGGACTCCCGTCCAGCCCCAGCATTTT
TRBD1	TRBV27	.	TRBJ2-2	CASSFGGTGPIRTGELFF	TGTGCCAGCAGTTTTGGGGGGACAGGGCCCATCCGAACCGGGGAGCTGTTTTTT
.	TRBV11-1	.	TRBJ2-5	CASSFDPGRPETQYF	TGTGCCAGCAGCTTCGACCCGGGAAGACCGGAGACCCAGTACTTC
.	TRBV5-1	.	TRBJ1-4	CASSLTRGPEKLFF	TGCGCCAGCAGCCTCACGCGGGGGCCTGAAAAACTGTTTTTT
.	TRBV19	.	TRBJ1-1	CASSPRTENTEAFF	TGTGCCAGTAGTCCCCGGACGGAGAACACTGAAGCTTTCTTT
.	TRBV30	.	TRBJ1-2	CACQRDYGYTF	TGTGCCTGTCAGAGGGACTATGGCTACACCTTC
.	TRBV30	.	TRBJ2-1	CAWSAARDNEQFF	TGTGCCTGGAGCGCGGCTAGGGACAATGAGCAGTTCTTC
TRBD2	TRBV29-1	.	TRBJ2-7	CSVGGRTYEQYF	TGCAGCGTTGGCGGGAGGACCTACGAGCAGTACTTC
TRBD1	TRBV6-5	.	TRBJ2-7	CASLGTGGSYEQYF	TGTGCCAGTCTTGGGACAGGGGGGTCCTACGAGCAGTACTTC
.	TRBV12-3/TRBV12-4	.	TRBJ2-7	CASSPLMGSEQYF	TGTGCCAGCAGCCCACTAATGGGGAGTGAGCAGTACTTC